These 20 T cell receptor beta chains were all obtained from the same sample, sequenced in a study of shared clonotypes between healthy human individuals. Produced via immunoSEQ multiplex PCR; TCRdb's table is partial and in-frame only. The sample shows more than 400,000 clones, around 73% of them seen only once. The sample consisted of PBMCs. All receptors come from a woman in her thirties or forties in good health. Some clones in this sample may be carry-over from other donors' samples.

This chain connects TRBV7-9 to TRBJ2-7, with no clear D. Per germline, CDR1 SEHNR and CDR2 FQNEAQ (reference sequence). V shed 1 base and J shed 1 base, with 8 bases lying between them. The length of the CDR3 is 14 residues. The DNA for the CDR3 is TGTGCCAGCAGCTTAGATCACTTTTCCTACGAGCAGTACTTC. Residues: CASSLDHFSYEQYF.

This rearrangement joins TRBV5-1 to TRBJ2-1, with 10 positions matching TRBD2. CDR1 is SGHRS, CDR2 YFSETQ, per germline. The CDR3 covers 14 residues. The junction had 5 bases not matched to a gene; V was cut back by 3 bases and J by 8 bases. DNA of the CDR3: TGCGCCAGCAGCTCGGGACTAGCGACCGATGAGCAGTTCTTC. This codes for CASSSGLATDEQFF. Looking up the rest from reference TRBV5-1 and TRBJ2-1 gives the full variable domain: KAGVTQTPRYLIKTRGQQVTLSCSPISGHRSVSWYQQTPGQGLQFLFEYFSETQRNKGNFPGRFSGRQFSNSRSEMNVSTLELGDSALYLCASSSGLATDEQFFGPGTRLTVL.

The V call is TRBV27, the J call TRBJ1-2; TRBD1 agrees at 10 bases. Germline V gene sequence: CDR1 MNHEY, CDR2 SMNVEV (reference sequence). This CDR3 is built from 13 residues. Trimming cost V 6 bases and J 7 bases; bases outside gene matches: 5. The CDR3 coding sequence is TGTGCCAGCAGACCGACAGGGGGCCGTGGCTACACCTTC. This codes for CASRPTGGRGYTF.

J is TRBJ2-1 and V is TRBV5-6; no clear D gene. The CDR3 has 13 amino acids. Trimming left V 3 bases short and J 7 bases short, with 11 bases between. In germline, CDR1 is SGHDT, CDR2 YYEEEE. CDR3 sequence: CASSSLSRNEQFF. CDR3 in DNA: TGTGCCAGCAGCTCCCTTTCACGGAATGAGCAGTTCTTC.

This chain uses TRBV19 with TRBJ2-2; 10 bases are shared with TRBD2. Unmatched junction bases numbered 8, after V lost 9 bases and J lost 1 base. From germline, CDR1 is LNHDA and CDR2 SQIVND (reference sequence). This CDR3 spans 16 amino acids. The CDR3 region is CASRRAGGMNTGELFF. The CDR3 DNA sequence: TGTGCCAGCCGTCGAGCGGGAGGGATGAACACCGGGGAGCTGTTTTTT.

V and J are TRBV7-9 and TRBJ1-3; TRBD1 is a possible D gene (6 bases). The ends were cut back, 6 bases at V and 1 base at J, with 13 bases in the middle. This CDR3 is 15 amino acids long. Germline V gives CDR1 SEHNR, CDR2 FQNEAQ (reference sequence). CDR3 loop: CASSHSRGSGNTIYF. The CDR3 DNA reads TGTGCCAGCAGTCACTCAAGGGGGTCTGGAAACACCATATATTTT.

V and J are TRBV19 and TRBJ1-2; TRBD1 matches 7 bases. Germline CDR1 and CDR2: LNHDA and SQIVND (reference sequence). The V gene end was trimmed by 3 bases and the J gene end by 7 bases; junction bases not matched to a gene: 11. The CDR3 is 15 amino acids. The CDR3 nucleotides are TGTGCCAGTAGTATCGTCTCCGGGACAGCTTCTGGCTACACCTTC. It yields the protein CASSIVSGTASGYTF. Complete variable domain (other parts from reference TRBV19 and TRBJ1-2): DGGITQSPKYLFRKEGQNVTLSCEQNLNHDAMYWYRQDPGQGLRLIYYSQIVNDFQKGDIAEGYSVSREKKESFPLTVTSAQKNPTAFYLCASSIVSGTASGYTFGSGTRLTVV.

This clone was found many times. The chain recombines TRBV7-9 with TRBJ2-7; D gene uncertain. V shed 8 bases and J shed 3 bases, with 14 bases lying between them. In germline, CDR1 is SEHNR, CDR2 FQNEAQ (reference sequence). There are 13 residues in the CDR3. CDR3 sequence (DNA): TGTGCCAGCTCTAGAAGTCTGAGCTACGAGCAGTACTTC. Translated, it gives CASSRSLSYEQYF.

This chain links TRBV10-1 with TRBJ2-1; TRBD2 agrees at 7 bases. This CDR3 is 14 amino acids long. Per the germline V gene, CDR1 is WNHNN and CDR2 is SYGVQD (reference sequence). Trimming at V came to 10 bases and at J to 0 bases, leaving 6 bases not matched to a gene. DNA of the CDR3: TGCGCCAACCGACTAGCCCCCTCCTACAATGAGCAGTTCTTC. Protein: CANRLAPSYNEQFF.

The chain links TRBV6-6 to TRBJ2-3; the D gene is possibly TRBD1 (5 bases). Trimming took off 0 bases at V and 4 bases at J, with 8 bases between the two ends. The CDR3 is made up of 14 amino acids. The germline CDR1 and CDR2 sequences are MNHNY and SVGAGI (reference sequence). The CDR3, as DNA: TGTGCCAGCAGTTACTCGCCAGGGCCAGATACGCAGTATTTT. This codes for CASSYSPGPDTQYF.

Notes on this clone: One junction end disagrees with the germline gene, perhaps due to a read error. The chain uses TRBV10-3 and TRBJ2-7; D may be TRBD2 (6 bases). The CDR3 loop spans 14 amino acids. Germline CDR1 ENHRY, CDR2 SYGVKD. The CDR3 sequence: CASSPSSATYEQYF. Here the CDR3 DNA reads TGTGCCAGCAGTCCCTCTAGCGCTACCTACGAGCAGTACTTC.

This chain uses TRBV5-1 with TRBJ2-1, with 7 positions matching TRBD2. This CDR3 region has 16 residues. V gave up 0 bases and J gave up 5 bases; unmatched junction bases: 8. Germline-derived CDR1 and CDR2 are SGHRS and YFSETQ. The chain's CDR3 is CASSLVRDYLNNEQFF. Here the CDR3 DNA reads TGCGCCAGCAGCTTGGTCCGGGACTACCTAAACAATGAGCAGTTCTTC.

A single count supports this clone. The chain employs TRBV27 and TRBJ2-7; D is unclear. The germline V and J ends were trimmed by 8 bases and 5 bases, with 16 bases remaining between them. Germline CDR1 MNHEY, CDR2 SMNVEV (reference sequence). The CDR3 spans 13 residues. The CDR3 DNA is TGTGCCAGCGAGGCCCTTGGAAGGAACGAGCAGTACTTC. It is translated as CASEALGRNEQYF.

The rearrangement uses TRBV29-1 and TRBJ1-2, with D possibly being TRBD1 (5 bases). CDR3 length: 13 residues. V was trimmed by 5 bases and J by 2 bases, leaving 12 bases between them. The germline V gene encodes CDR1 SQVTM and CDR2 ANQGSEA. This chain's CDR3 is CSVPGLANYGYTF. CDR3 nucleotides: TGCAGCGTTCCAGGGCTTGCCAACTATGGCTACACCTTC. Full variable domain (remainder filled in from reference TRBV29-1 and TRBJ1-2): SAVISQKPSRDICQRGTSLTIQCQVDSQVTMMFWYRQQPGQSLTLIATANQGSEATYESGFVIDKFPISRPNLTFSTLTVSNMSPEDSSIYLCSVPGLANYGYTFGSGTRLTVV.

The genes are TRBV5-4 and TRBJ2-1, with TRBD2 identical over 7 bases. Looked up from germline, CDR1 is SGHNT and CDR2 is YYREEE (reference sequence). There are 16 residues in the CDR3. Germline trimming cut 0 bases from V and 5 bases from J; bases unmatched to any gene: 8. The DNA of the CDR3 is TGTGCCAGCAGCTTGGCCGGGGCTAGCGGTAACAATGAGCAGTTCTTC. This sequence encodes CASSLAGASGNNEQFF.

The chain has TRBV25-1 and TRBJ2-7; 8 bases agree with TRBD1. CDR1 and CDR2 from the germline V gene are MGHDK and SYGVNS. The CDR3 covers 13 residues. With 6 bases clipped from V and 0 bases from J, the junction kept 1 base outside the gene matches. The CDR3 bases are TGTGCCAGCAGGGGGACAGGCTCCTACGAGCAGTACTTC. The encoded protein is CASRGTGSYEQYF.

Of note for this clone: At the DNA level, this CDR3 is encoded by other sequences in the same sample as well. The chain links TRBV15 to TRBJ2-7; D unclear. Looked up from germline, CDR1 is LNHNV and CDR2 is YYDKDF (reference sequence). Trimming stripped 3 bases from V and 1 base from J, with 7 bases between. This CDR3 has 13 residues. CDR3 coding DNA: TGTGCCACCAGCAGTCCCTCTTCCTACGAGCAGTACTTC. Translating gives CATSSPSSYEQYF.

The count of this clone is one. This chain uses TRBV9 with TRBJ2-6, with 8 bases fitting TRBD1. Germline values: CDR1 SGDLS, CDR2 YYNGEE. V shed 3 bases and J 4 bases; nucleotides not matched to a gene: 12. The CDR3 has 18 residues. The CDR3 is CASSEPGQERRGANVLTF. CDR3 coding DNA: TGTGCCAGCAGCGAGCCGGGACAGGAGCGTCGGGGGGCCAACGTCCTGACTTTC.

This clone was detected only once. In nucleotides, the CDR3 is TGTGCCAGCAGCCATTCGGGGGATACGCAGTATTTT. The encoded protein is CASSHSGDTQYF. The chain has TRBV7-6 and TRBJ2-3; TRBD2 is a possible D gene (5 bases). The ends were cut back, 5 bases at V and 6 bases at J, with 9 bases in the middle. The CDR3 extends over 12 amino acids. Germline CDR1 reads SGHVS; CDR2 reads FNYEAQ.

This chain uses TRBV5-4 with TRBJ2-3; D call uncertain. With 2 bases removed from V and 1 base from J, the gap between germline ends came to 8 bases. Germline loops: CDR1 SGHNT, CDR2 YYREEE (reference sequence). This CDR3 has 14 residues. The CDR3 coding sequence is TGTGCCAGCAGCTTCCTGAGAGGCACAGATACGCAGTATTTT. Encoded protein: CASSFLRGTDTQYF. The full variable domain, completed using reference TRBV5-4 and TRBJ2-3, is ETGVTQSPTHLIKTRGQQVTLRCSSQSGHNTVSWYQQALGQGPQFIFQYYREEENGRGNFPPRFSGLQFPNYSSELNVNALELDDSALYLCASSFLRGTDTQYFGPGTRLTVL.